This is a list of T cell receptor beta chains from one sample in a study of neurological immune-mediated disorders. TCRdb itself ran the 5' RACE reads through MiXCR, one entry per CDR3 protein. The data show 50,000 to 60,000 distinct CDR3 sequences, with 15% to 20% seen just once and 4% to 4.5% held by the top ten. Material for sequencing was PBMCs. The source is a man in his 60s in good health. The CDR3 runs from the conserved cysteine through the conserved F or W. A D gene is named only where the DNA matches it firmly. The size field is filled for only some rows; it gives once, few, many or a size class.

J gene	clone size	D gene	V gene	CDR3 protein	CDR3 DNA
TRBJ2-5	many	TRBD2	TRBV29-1	CSVDVGGSRETQYF	TGCAGCGTTGACGTGGGCGGGAGTAGGGAGACCCAGTACTTC
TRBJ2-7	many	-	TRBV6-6	CASSFGLRSSYEQYF	TGTGCCAGCAGCTTCGGACTACGGAGCTCCTACGAGCAGTACTTC
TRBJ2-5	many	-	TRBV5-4	CASSLDGGRETQYF	TGTGCCAGCAGCTTGGATGGGGGGCGAGAGACCCAGTACTTC
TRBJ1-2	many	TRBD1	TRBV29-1	CSVLPGQGIGGYTF	TGCAGCGTTCTGCCGGGACAGGGGATAGGTGGCTACACCTTC
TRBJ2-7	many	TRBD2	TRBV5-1	CASSQGLAYEQYF	TGCGCCAGCAGCCAGGGACTAGCCTACGAGCAGTACTTC
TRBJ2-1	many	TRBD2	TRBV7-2	CASSLELSGRVDHNEQFF	TGTGCCAGCAGCTTAGAGCTTAGCGGGAGGGTAGATCACAATGAGCAGTTCTTC
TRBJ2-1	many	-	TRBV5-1	CASSLSRTSYNEQFF	TGCGCCAGCAGCTTGAGCCGGACCTCCTACAATGAGCAGTTCTTC
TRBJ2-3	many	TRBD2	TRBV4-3	CASSRSGRVTDTQYF	TGCGCCAGCAGCCGGAGCGGGAGAGTAACCGATACGCAGTATTTT
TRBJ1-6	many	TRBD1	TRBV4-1	CASSLTGYNSPLHF	TGCGCCAGCAGCCTGACAGGGTATAATTCACCCCTCCACTTT
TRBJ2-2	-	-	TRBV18	CASSPPSKPTGELFF	TGTGCCAGCTCACCGCCCAGTAAGCCCACCGGGGAGCTGTTTTTT
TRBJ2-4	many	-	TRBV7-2	CASSPGVSRKDIQYF	TGTGCCAGCAGCCCGGGGGTCTCCCGAAAGGACATTCAGTACTTC
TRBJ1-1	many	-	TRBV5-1	CASSLGNEAFF	TGCGCCAGCAGCTTGGGGAATGAAGCTTTCTTT
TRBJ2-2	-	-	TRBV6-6	CASARHGTGELFF	TGTGCCAGCGCCCGACATGGAACCGGGGAGCTGTTTTTT
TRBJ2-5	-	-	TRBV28	CASSLGGEDTQYF	TGTGCCAGCAGTTTGGGGGGCGAAGATACCCAGTACTTC
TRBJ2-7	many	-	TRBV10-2	CASRRGSSYEQYF	TGCGCCAGCAGAAGAGGCAGCTCCTACGAGCAGTACTTC
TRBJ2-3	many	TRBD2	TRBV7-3	CASSQGGLGDTQYF	TGTGCCAGCAGCCAAGGGGGACTAGGCGATACGCAGTATTTT
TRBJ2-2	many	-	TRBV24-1	CATSDYGDGTGELFF	TGTGCCACCAGTGATTATGGGGATGGCACCGGGGAGCTGTTTTTT
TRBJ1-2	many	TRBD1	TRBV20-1	CSAFRDRWHDYGYTF	TGCAGTGCTTTTCGGGACAGGTGGCACGACTATGGCTACACCTTC
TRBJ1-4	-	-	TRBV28	CASREGGTNEKLFF	TGTGCCAGCAGAGAGGGTGGAACTAATGAAAAACTGTTTTTT
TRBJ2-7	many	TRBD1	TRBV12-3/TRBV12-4	CASSTTGGEQYF	TGTGCCAGCAGTACTACAGGGGGCGAGCAGTACTTC